These 29 T cell receptor beta chains came from one sample sequenced in a study of Ad26.COV2.S vaccination and SARS-CoV-2 variants. Indicated treatment: 15 to 20 received Ad26.COV2.S at low or high dose, single or two shots; 5 received placebo; per-sample allocation not given. Samples analyzed were those drawn on day 63 after the first vaccine or placebo injection. Measured with immunoSEQ multiplex PCR; TCRdb has only the in-frame clones, and not every one. The sample includes under 400,000 clones, roughly 84% seen only once; the top ten take roughly 3.6%. This specimen was peripheral blood, taken in a trial of Ad26.COV2.S vaccine versus placebo. Receptor source: a person between 18 and 65 years old who received the Ad26.COV2.S COVID-19 vaccine or a placebo.

V gene TRBV6-5 combines with J gene TRBJ1-5; D unclear. Trimming took off 5 bases at V and 3 bases at J, with 8 bases between the two ends. CDR3 length: 13 amino acids. Germline V lookup: CDR1 MNHEY, CDR2 SVGAGI. CDR3 residues: CASSPGLNQPQHF. CDR3 sequence (DNA): TGTGCCAGCAGTCCAGGACTCAATCAGCCCCAGCATTTT.

The J gene is TRBJ2-7, the V gene TRBV5-6, with 7 bases matching TRBD1. CDR3 length equals 14 residues. Germline trimming cut 4 bases from V and 2 bases from J; bases unmatched to any gene: 6. Per the germline V gene, CDR1 is SGHDT and CDR2 is YYEEEE. The CDR3 is CASSPTGPTYEQYF. For the CDR3, the DNA is TGTGCCAGCAGCCCGACAGGGCCAACCTACGAGCAGTACTTC.

This rearrangement joins TRBV25-1 to TRBJ2-2; a weak D match, TRBD1 (5 bases). With 3 bases removed from V and 8 bases from J, the gap between germline ends came to 10 bases. Germline lookup yields CDR1 MGHDK and CDR2 SYGVNS. CDR3 size: 13 residues. As DNA, the CDR3 is TGTGCCAGCAGTGAGCAGGGCGATGGGGAGCTGTTTTTT. Its protein product is CASSEQGDGELFF.

The chain is built from TRBV20-1 and TRBJ2-3; D might be TRBD1 (6 bases). Germline CDR1 DFQATT, CDR2 SNEGSKA (reference sequence). The CDR3 length is 11 residues. The chain's CDR3 is CSSAGVDTQYF. As DNA, the CDR3 is TGCAGCTCCGCAGGGGTAGATACGCAGTATTTT.

The chain uses TRBV7-2 and TRBJ1-1; D may be TRBD1 (5 bases). Trimming pared 3 bases from V and 5 bases from J, leaving 19 bases between. CDR3 length: 16 residues. Germline CDR1 reads SGHTA; CDR2 reads FQGNSA. The CDR3 DNA reads TGTGCCAGCAGCTTTGTAGTAGTGTATCAGGGAACTGAAGCTTTCTTT. Protein product: CASSFVVVYQGTEAFF.

The gene calls are TRBV19 and TRBJ2-7, with TRBD2 as a possible D gene (5 bases). Trimming shortened V by 5 bases and J by 1 base, and 12 bases separated the two germline ends. Germline CDR1 and CDR2: LNHDA and SQIVND (reference sequence). This CDR3 is 14 amino acids long. CDR3 protein: CASSFRGRSYEQYF. The DNA for the CDR3 is TGTGCCAGTAGTTTTCGGGGAAGATCCTACGAGCAGTACTTC.

The CDR3 DNA is TGTGCCAGCTCACCAAGGGACACCGTGGATGGCTACACCTTC. It encodes CASSPRDTVDGYTF. The rearrangement uses TRBV18 and TRBJ1-2; a weak D match, TRBD1 (6 bases). The V end was cut by 2 bases, the J end by 6 bases, with 13 bases between. The CDR3 has 14 amino acids. CDR1 is KGHSH, CDR2 LQKENI, per germline.

The chain links TRBV7-9 to TRBJ2-5; the D gene is possibly TRBD2 (5 bases). The CDR3 covers 14 residues. Germline CDR1 is SEHNR and CDR2 is FQNEAQ (reference sequence). Trimming stripped 1 base from V and 2 bases from J, with 8 bases between. This CDR3 reads CASSLGGPQETQYF. CDR3 bases: TGTGCCAGCAGCTTAGGCGGGCCGCAAGAGACCCAGTACTTC. The full variable domain, rest sourced from reference TRBV7-9 and TRBJ2-5, is DTGVSQNPRHKITKRGQNVTFRCDPISEHNRLYWYRQTLGQGPEFLTYFQNEAQLEKSRLLSDRFSAERPKGSFSTLEIQRTEQGDSAMYLCASSLGGPQETQYFGPGTRLLVL.

The chain carries TRBV6-1 and TRBJ1-1; D possibly corresponds to TRBD1 (6 bases). The CDR3 has 13 residues. Germline CDR1 reads MNHNS; CDR2 reads SASEGT. The V end lost 3 bases, the J end lost 5 bases, and 10 bases lay between the germline ends. CDR3 region: CASSDRGGTEAFF. The CDR3 DNA follows: TGTGCCAGCAGTGACAGGGGTGGAACTGAAGCTTTCTTT.

V is TRBV2 and J is TRBJ1-2, with no clear D. The CDR3 runs 12 residues. V was trimmed by 6 bases and J by 4 bases, leaving 9 bases between them. CDR1 and CDR2 from the germline V gene are SNHLY and FYNNEI. CDR3 bases: TGTGCCAGCAGGGAGAGACTCTATGGCTACACCTTC. The encoded protein is CASRERLYGYTF.

The genes are TRBV12-5 and TRBJ2-3; weak D call: TRBD1 (6 bases). The CDR3 consists of 14 residues. The germline CDR1 and CDR2 sequences are LGHNT and FRNRAP. Trimming removed 6 bases from V and 4 bases from J, with 14 bases in between. This CDR3 is CASGLGQHSDTQYF. In DNA, the CDR3 is TGTGCTAGTGGCTTAGGACAGCACTCAGATACGCAGTATTTT.

About this clone itself: The junction shows a germline mismatch at one end, possibly a read error. V and J are TRBV7-7 and TRBJ2-5; 8 bases map to TRBD1. The CDR3 has 16 residues. Germline-derived CDR1 and CDR2 are SSHAT and FNYEAQ (reference sequence). In DNA, the CDR3 is TGTGCTAGCAGCACCGGACAGGGAAGGTACCAAGAGACCCAGTACTTC. Amino acids: CASSTGQGRYQETQYF.

In this sample, this clone turned up a few times. This chain joins TRBV20-1 and TRBJ1-5; no firm D call. From germline, CDR1 is DFQATT and CDR2 SNEGSKA (reference sequence). The V and J ends lost 3 bases and 0 bases respectively, with 9 bases between them. This CDR3 is built from 14 residues. CDR3 in amino acids: CSASLGNSNQPQHF. The CDR3 coding sequence is TGCAGTGCTAGTTTGGGGAATAGCAATCAGCCCCAGCATTTT.

To note about this clone: A much larger clone sits a single nucleotide away, making a read error possible. The V and J genes are TRBV7-6 and TRBJ2-7; TRBD1 matches 7 bases. Losses at the gene ends were 5 bases for V and 0 bases for J; bases not matched to a gene: 4. The germline V gene encodes CDR1 SGHVS and CDR2 FNYEAQ. The CDR3 spans 14 residues. CDR3 protein: CASSPRQGSYEQYF. The DNA of the CDR3 is TGTGCCAGCAGCCCCAGACAGGGCTCCTACGAGCAGTACTTC.

The CDR3 region is CASSPTERGQYGRDGQFF. CDR3 DNA: TGTGCCAGCAGCCCCACCGAAAGAGGACAGTACGGAAGGGATGGGCAGTTCTTC. This chain joins TRBV7-3 and TRBJ2-1; D might be TRBD1 (6 bases). The V gene lost 5 bases and the J gene lost 12 bases, with 32 bases spanning the gap. This CDR3 spans 18 amino acids. The germline V gene has CDR1 SGHTA and CDR2 FQGTGA.

The rearrangement joins TRBV2 to TRBJ2-5, with 13 bases aligning to TRBD2. This CDR3 is built from 14 residues. After removal of 5 bases from V and 4 bases from J, the junction contained 1 base not matched to a gene. The germline V gene has CDR1 SNHLY and CDR2 FYNNEI. CDR3 residues: CASSWTSGGETQYF. In nucleotides, the CDR3 is TGTGCCAGCAGTTGGACTAGCGGGGGAGAGACCCAGTACTTC.

The rearrangement uses TRBV14 and TRBJ2-3; perhaps TRBD2 as D (6 bases). V lost 1 base, J lost 2 bases, and 10 bases lay in between. CDR3 length: 15 residues. CDR1 and CDR2 (germline): SGHDN, FVKESK. The CDR3 loop reads CASSQGAGPTDTQYF. CDR3 in DNA: TGTGCCAGCAGCCAAGGTGCGGGGCCCACAGATACGCAGTATTTT.

The chain employs TRBV7-9 and TRBJ1-2, with D possibly being TRBD1 (5 bases). Trimming cost V 2 bases and J 5 bases, with 12 bases left between them. This CDR3 is 14 amino acids long. CDR1 SEHNR and CDR2 FQNEAQ come from the germline V gene (reference sequence). The CDR3 DNA reads TGTGCCAGCAGCTTAAGTGAGGGGTTGTATGGCTACACCTTC. It yields the protein CASSLSEGLYGYTF.

The V and J genes are TRBV2 and TRBJ1-5; D unresolved. The CDR3 length is 13 residues. Trimming cost V 4 bases and J 4 bases, with 8 bases left between them. The germline V gene has CDR1 SNHLY and CDR2 FYNNEI. This CDR3 is CASSAARNQPQHF. CDR3 in DNA: TGTGCCAGCAGTGCTGCTCGGAATCAGCCCCAGCATTTT.

The chain joins TRBV4-1 to TRBJ1-6; D unclear. V lost 1 base and J 14 bases, leaving 33 bases between the germline ends. The CDR3 runs to 20 residues. Germline V lookup: CDR1 MGHRA, CDR2 YSYEKL. Here the CDR3 DNA reads TGCGCCAGCAGCCAAGTCGGGATCCCGGATAATTCACCGCTTAATCCCACCCTCCACTTT. Translated, it gives CASSQVGIPDNSPLNPTLHF.

For this clone: A read error may be the cause here, since a much bigger clone is one base away. The sample holds other DNA sequences that translate to the same CDR3. V and J are TRBV4-1 and TRBJ2-5; possible D gene TRBD2, 5 bases. The V and J ends lost 2 bases and 4 bases respectively, with 8 bases between them. This CDR3 has 13 residues. Germline CDR1 is MGHRA and CDR2 is YSYEKL. CDR3 sequence (DNA): TGCGCCAGCAGCCAATGGAGGAGAGAGACCCAGTACTTC. It is translated as CASSQWRRETQYF.

This chain connects TRBV7-9 to TRBJ1-4; 7 bases agree with TRBD1. V gave up 5 bases and J gave up 5 bases; unmatched junction bases: 5. The CDR3 spans 14 residues. Germline CDR1 reads SEHNR; CDR2 reads FQNEAQ (reference sequence). The CDR3 DNA reads as TGTGCCAGCAGCGCACTGACAGGGAATGAAAAACTGTTTTTT. Translation: CASSALTGNEKLFF.

J is TRBJ1-5 and V is TRBV29-1; D is uncertain. In germline, CDR1 is SQVTM, CDR2 ANQGSEA. Trimming took off 4 bases at V and 0 bases at J, with 10 bases between the two ends. This CDR3 has 14 residues. This chain's CDR3 is CSVVSGSSNQPQHF. The CDR3 DNA is TGCAGCGTTGTATCAGGATCTAGCAATCAGCCCCAGCATTTT.

This sequence joins TRBV4-2 and TRBJ2-2, with 7 bases fitting TRBD1. Germline V gene sequence: CDR1 LGHNA, CDR2 YNFKEQ. V was clipped by 0 bases and J by 7 bases; unmatched bases: 8. The CDR3 has 16 amino acids. CDR3 sequence (DNA): TGTGCCAGCAGCCAAGATCTCGCAGGGGGTGGCGGGGAGCTGTTTTTT. It specifies CASSQDLAGGGGELFF.

This rearrangement joins TRBV6-5 to TRBJ2-6; D gene uncertain. Looked up from germline, CDR1 is MNHEY and CDR2 is SVGAGI. V lost 5 bases and J 1 base, leaving 6 bases between the germline ends. The CDR3 is made up of 14 amino acids. CDR3 amino acids: CASSRKSGANVLTF. The CDR3 coding sequence is TGTGCCAGCAGTCGAAAGTCTGGGGCCAACGTCCTGACTTTC.

This chain uses TRBV12-1 with TRBJ2-2. TRBV12-1 is designated a pseudogene. The CDR3 totals 14 residues. The CDR3 spells CASSFEGRTGELFF. CDR3 coding DNA: TGTGCCAGCAGCTTTGAAGGTAGGACCGGGGAGCTGTTTTTT.

The chain joins TRBV14 to TRBJ1-2, with 7 bases lining up with TRBD1. The germline gives CDR1 SGHDN, CDR2 FVKESK. The CDR3 is 16 residues long. J was trimmed by 2 bases and V by 3 bases; bases with no gene match: 9. CDR3 in amino acids: CASSHPRAGGNYGYTF. The CDR3 nucleotides are TGTGCCAGCAGCCACCCCCGGGCAGGGGGGAACTATGGCTACACCTTC.

The V gene is TRBV3-1 (or the pseudogene TRBV3-2), the J gene TRBJ1-5; no reliable D call. Trimming stripped 4 bases from V and 3 bases from J, with 10 bases between. CDR1 is LGHDT, CDR2 YNNKEL, per germline (reference sequence). This CDR3 has 14 amino acids. The CDR3 is CASSPGSLNQPQHF. The CDR3, as DNA: TGTGCCAGCAGCCCCGGAAGTCTCAATCAGCCCCAGCATTTT.

The genes are TRBV10-3 and TRBJ2-7; 10 bases are shared with TRBD2. The V segment lost 6 bases and the J segment 7 bases; nucleotides outside the gene matches: 9. The CDR3 is made up of 14 amino acids. Germline V gene sequence: CDR1 ENHRY, CDR2 SYGVKD. CDR3 nucleotides: TGTGCCATCAGGATAGCGGGGGGCCGGTCAGAGCAGTACTTC. Protein sequence: CAIRIAGGRSEQYF.